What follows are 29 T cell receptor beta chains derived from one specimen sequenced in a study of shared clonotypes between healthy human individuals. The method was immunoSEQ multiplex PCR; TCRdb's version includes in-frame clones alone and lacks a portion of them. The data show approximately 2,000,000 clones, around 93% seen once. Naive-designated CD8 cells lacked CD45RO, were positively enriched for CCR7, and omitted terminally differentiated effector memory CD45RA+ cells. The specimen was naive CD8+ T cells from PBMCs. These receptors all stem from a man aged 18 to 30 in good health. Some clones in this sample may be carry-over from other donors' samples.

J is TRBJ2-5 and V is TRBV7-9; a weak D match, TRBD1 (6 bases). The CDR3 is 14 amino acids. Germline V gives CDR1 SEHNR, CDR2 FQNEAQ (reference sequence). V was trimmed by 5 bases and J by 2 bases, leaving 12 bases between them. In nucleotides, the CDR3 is TGTGCCAGCAGCAAACCGGGACATCAAGAGACCCAGTACTTC. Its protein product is CASSKPGHQETQYF. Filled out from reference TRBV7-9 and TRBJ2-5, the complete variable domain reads DTGVSQNPRHKITKRGQNVTFRCDPISEHNRLYWYRQTLGQGPEFLTYFQNEAQLEKSRLLSDRFSAERPKGSFSTLEIQRTEQGDSAMYLCASSKPGHQETQYFGPGTRLLVL.

This CDR3 is CASTPQGGTGMGNTIYF. The CDR3, as DNA: TGTGCCAGCACCCCCCAGGGGGGGACAGGGATGGGAAACACCATATATTTT. The chain uses TRBV7-9 and TRBJ1-3, with TRBD1 identical over 9 bases. The CDR3 extends over 17 amino acids. The germline gives CDR1 SEHNR, CDR2 FQNEAQ (reference sequence). Germline trimming cut 7 bases from V and 4 bases from J; bases unmatched to any gene: 14.

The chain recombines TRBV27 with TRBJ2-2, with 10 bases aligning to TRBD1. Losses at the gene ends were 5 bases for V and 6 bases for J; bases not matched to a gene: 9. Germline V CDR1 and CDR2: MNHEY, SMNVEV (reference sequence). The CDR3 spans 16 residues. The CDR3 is CASSPEDRGSPGELFF. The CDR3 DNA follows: TGTGCCAGCAGTCCGGAGGACAGGGGGAGCCCCGGGGAGCTGTTTTTT.

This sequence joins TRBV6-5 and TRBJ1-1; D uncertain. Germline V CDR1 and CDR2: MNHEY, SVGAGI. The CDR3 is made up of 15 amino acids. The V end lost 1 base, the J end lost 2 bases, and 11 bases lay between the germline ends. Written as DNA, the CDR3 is TGTGCCAGCAGTTACTTCCTCCAGCCAAACACTGAAGCTTTCTTT. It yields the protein CASSYFLQPNTEAFF.

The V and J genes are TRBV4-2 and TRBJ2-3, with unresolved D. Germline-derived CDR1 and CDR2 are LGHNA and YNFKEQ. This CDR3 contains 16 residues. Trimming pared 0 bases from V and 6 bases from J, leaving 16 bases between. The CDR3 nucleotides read TGTGCCAGCAGCCAAGACGGTACCGGATTCATGGATACGCAGTATTTT. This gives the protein CASSQDGTGFMDTQYF.

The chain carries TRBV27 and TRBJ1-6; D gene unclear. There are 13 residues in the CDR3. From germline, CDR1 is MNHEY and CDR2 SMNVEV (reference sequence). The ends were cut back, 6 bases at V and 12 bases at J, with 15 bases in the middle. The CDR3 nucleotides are TGTGCCAGCAGGACCGGGCCCTTCGGACCCCTCCACTTT. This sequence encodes CASRTGPFGPLHF.

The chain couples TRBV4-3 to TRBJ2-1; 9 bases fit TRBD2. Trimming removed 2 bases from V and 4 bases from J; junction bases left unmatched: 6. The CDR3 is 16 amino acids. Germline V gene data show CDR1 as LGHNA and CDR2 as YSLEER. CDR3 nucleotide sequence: TGCGCCAGCAGCCAACGTCAGACTAGCGGTTACAATGAGCAGTTCTTC. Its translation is CASSQRQTSGYNEQFF.

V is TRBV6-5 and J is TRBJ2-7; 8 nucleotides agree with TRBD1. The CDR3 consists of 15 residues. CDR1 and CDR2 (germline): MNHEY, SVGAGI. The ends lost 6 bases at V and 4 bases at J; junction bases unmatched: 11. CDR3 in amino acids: CASRSQGATRYEQYF. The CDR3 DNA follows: TGTGCCAGCAGAAGCCAGGGGGCGACCAGATACGAGCAGTACTTC.

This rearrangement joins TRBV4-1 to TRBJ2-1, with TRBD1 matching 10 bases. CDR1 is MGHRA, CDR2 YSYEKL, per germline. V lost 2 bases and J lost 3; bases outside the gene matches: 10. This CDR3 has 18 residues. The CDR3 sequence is CASSQNSGDRGLYNEQFF. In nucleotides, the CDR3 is TGCGCCAGCAGCCAAAATAGTGGGGACAGGGGTCTCTACAATGAGCAGTTCTTC.

In nucleotides, the CDR3 is TGTGCCAGCAGTGAATCCGGGACTAGCGGTTTCTACGAGCAGTACTTC. This encodes CASSESGTSGFYEQYF. V gene TRBV2 combines with J gene TRBJ2-7; 11 nucleotides align to TRBD2. The CDR3 spans 16 residues. Germline-derived CDR1 and CDR2 are SNHLY and FYNNEI. With V trimmed by 2 bases and J by 3 bases, 6 bases remained unmatched.

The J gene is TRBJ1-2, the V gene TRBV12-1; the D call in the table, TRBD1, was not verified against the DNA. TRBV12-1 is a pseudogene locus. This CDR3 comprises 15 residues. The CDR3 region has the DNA TGTGCCAGCAGCGACGGACAGGGGGCTGGCTATGGCTACACCTTC. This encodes CASSDGQGAGYGYTF.

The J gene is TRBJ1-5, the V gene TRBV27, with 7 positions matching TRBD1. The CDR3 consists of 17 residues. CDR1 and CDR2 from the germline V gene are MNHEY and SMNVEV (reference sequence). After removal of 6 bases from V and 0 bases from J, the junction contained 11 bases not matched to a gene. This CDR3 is CASRYRGLAYSNQPQHF. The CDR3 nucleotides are TGTGCCAGCAGATACAGGGGCCTTGCTTATAGCAATCAGCCCCAGCATTTT.

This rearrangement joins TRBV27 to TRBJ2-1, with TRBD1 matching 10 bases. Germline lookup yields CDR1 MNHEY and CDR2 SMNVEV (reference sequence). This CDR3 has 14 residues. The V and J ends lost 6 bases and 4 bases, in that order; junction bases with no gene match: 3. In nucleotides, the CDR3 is TGTGCCAGCAGCGGACAGGGGGGGTACAATGAGCAGTTCTTC. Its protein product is CASSGQGGYNEQFF.

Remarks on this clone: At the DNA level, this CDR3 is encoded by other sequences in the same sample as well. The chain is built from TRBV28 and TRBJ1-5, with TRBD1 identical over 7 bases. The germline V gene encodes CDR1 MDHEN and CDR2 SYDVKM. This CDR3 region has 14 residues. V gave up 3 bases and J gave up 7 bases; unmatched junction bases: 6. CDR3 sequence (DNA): TGTGCCAGCAGTTTTGGTCAGGGGGGCCAGCCCCAGCATTTT. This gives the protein CASSFGQGGQPQHF.

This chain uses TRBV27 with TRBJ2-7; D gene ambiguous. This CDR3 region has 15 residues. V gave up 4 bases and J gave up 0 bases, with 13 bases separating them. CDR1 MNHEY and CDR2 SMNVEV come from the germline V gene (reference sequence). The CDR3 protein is CASSSYWQTSYEQYF. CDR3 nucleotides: TGTGCCAGCAGTTCTTACTGGCAGACCTCCTACGAGCAGTACTTC.

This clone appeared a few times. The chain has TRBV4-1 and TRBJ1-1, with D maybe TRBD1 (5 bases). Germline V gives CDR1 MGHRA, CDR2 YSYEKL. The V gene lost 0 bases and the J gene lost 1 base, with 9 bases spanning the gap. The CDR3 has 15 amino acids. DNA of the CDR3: TGCGCCAGCAGCCAAGATTGGGGCGAGAACACTGAAGCTTTCTTT. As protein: CASSQDWGENTEAFF.

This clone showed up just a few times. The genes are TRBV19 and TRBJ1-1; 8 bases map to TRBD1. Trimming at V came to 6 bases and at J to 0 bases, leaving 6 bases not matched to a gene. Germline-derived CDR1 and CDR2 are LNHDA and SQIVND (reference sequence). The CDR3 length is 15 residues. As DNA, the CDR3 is TGTGCCAGTAGAGACGGACAGGGAATGAACACTGAAGCTTTCTTT. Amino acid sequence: CASRDGQGMNTEAFF.

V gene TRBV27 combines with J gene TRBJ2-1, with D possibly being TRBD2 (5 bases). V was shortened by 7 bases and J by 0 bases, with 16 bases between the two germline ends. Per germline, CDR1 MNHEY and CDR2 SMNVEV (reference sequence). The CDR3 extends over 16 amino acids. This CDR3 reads CASNSLDRGSYNEQFF. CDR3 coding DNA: TGTGCCAGCAACTCACTAGACCGAGGCTCCTACAATGAGCAGTTCTTC.

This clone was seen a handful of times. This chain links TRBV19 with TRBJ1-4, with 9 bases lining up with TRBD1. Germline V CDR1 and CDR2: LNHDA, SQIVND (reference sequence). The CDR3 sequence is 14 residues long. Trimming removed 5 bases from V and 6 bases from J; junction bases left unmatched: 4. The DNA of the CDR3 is TGTGCCAGTAGTCCCCGGACAGGGGATGAAAAACTGTTTTTT. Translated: CASSPRTGDEKLFF.

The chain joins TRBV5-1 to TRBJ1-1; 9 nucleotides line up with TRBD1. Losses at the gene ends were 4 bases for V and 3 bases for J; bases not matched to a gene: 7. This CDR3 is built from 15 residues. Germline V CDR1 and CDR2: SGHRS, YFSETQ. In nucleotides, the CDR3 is TGCGCCAGCAGCCCATTACAGGGGGCACACACTGAAGCTTTCTTT. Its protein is CASSPLQGAHTEAFF. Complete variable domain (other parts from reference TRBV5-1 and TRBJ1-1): KAGVTQTPRYLIKTRGQQVTLSCSPISGHRSVSWYQQTPGQGLQFLFEYFSETQRNKGNFPGRFSGRQFSNSRSEMNVSTLELGDSALYLCASSPLQGAHTEAFFGQGTRLTVV.

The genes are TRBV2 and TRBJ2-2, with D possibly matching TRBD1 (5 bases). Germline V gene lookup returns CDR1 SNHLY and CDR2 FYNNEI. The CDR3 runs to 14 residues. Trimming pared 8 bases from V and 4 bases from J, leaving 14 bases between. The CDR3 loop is CASSRGTRTGELFF. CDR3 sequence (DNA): TGTGCCAGCTCTAGGGGTACCCGCACCGGGGAGCTGTTTTTT.

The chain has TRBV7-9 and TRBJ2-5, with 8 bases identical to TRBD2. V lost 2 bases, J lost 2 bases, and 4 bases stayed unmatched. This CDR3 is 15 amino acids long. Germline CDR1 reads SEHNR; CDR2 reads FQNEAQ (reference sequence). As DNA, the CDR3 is TGTGCCAGCAGCTTAACGGGAGGGACTCAAGAGACCCAGTACTTC. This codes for CASSLTGGTQETQYF.

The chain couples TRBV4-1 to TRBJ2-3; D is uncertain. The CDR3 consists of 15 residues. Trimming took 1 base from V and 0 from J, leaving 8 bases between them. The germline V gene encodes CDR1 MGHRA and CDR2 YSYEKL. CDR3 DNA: TGCGCCAGCAGCCAAGTCCTCTCCAGCACAGATACGCAGTATTTT. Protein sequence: CASSQVLSSTDTQYF.

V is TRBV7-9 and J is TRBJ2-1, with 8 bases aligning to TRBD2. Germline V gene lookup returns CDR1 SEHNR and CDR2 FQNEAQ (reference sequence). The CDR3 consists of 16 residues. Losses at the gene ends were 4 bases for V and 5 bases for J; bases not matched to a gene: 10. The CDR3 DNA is TGTGCCAGCAGCTCCCAGAGCGGGAGTAGGGACAATGAGCAGTTCTTC. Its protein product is CASSSQSGSRDNEQFF.

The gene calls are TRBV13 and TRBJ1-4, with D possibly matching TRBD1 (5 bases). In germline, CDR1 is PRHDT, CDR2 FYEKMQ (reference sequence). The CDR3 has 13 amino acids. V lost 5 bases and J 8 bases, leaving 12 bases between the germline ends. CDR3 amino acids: CASSAGEGEKLFF. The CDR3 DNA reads TGTGCCAGCAGCGCGGGGGAAGGCGAAAAACTGTTTTTT.

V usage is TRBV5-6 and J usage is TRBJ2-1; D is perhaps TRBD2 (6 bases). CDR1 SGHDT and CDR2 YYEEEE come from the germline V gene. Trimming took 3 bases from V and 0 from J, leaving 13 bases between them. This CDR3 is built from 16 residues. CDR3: CASSWGVRSSYNEQFF. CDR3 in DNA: TGTGCCAGCAGCTGGGGGGTACGAAGCTCCTACAATGAGCAGTTCTTC.

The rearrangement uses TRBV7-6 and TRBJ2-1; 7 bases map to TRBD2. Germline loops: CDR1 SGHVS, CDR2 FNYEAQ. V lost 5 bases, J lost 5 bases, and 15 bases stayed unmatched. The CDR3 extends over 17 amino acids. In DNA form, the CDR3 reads TGTGCCAGCAGCCCAATCTGGGGGGAGGGCCCGAACAATGAGCAGTTCTTC. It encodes CASSPIWGEGPNNEQFF.

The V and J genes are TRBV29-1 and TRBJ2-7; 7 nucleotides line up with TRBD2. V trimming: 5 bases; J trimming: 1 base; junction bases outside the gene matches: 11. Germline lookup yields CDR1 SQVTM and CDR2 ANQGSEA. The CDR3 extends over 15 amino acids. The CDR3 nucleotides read TGCAGCGTTAAAGTGGGGCGGGGGAGGTCCTACGAGCAGTACTTC. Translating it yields CSVKVGRGRSYEQYF.

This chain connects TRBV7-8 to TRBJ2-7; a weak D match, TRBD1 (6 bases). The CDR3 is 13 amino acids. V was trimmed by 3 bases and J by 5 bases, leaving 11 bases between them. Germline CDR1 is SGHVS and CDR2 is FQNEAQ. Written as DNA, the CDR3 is TGTGCCAGCAGCTTGCCCCACAGGGACGAGCAGTACTTC. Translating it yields CASSLPHRDEQYF.